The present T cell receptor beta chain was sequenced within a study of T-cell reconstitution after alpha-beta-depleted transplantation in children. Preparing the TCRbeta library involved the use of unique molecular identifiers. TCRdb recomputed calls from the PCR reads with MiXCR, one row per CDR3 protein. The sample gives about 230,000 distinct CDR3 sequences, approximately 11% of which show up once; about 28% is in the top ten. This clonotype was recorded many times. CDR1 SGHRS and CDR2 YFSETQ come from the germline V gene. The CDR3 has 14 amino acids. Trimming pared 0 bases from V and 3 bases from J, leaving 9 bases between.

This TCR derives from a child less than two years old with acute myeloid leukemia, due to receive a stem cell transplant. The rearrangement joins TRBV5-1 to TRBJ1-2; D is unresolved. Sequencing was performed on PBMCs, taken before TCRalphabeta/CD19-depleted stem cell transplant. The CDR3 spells CASSLARTDYGYTF. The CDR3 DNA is TGCGCCAGCAGCTTGGCCAGGACGGACTATGGCTACACCTTC.